This T cell receptor (beta chain) came from a study of identifying expanded T cells in peripheral blood. Study-wide results and caveats: Clone count variance between approximately two-week samples rose with total template count.

On this clone itself: The antigen remains unidentified.

V lost 7 bases to trimming and J lost 6 bases; unmatched junction nucleotides: 6. The CDR3 has 13 residues. CDR1 and CDR2 from the germline V gene are LNHDA and SQIVND (reference sequence). The method was immunoSEQ multiplex PCR; TCRdb's version includes in-frame clones alone and lacks a portion of them. The sample lists 50,000 to 65,000 clones, approximately 83% occurring once. The TCR comes from a person aged 18 to 75 in good health. This sequence joins TRBV19 and TRBJ2-7, with 10 bases identical to TRBD2. Source material: blood. CDR3 nucleotides: TGTGCCAGTAAGGTGGCTAGCGGGAGCGAGCAGTACTTC. Its translation is CASKVASGSEQYF.